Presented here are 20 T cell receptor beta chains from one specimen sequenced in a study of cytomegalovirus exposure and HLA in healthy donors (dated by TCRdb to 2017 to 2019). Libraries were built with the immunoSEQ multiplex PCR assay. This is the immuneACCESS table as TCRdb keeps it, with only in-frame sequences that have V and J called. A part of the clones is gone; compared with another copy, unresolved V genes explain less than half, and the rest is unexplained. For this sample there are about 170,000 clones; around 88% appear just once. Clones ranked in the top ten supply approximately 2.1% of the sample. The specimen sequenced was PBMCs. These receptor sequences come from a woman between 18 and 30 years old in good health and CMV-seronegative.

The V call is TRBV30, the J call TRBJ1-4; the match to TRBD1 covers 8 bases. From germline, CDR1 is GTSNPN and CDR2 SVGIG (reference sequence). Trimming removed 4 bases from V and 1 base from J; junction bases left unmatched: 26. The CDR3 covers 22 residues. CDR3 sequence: CAWTILEGSRRDRTRTNEKLFF. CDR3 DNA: TGTGCCTGGACCATCCTCGAAGGTAGTAGGAGGGACAGGACCCGAACTAATGAAAAACTGTTTTTT.

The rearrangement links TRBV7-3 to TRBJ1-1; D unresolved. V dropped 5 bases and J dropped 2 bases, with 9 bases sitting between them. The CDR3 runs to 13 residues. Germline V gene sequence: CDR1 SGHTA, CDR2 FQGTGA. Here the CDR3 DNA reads TGTGCCAGCAGCCATAGATCAAACACTGAAGCTTTCTTT. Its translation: CASSHRSNTEAFF.

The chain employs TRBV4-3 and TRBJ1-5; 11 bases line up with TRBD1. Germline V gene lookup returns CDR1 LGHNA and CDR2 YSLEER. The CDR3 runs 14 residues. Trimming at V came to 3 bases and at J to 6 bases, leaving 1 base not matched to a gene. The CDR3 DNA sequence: TGCGCCAGCAGCCAGGGACAGGGGGGTCAGCCCCAGCATTTT. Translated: CASSQGQGGQPQHF.

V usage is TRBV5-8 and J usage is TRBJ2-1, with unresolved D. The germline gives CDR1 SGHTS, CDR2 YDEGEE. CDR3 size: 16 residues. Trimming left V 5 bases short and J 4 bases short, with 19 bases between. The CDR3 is CASSPGRAPRYNEQFF. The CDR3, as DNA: TGTGCCAGCAGTCCCGGTCGAGCTCCGAGGTACAATGAGCAGTTCTTC.

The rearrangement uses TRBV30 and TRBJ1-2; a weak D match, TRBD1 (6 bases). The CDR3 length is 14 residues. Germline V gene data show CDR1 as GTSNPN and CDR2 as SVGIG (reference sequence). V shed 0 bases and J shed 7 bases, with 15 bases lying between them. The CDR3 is CAWSVRSGAGGYTF. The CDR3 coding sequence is TGTGCCTGGAGTGTACGGTCAGGGGCGGGTGGCTACACCTTC.

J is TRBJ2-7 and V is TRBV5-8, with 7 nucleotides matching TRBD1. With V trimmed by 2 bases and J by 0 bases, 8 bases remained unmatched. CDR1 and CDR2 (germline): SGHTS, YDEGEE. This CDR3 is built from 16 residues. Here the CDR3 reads CASSFYRGSTSYEQYF. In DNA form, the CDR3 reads TGTGCCAGCAGCTTCTACAGGGGCTCTACCTCCTACGAGCAGTACTTC. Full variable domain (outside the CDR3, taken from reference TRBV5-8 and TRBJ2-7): EAGVTQSPTHLIKTRGQQATLRCSPISGHTSVYWYQQALGLGLQFLLWYDEGEERNRGNFPPRFSGRQFPNYSSELNVNALELEDSALYLCASSFYRGSTSYEQYFGPGTRLTVT.

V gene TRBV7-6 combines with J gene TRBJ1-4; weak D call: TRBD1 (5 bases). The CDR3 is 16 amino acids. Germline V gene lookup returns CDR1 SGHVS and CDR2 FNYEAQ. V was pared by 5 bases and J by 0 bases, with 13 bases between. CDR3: CASSPRAGATNEKLFF. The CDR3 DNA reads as TGTGCCAGCAGCCCTCGGGCGGGGGCAACTAATGAAAAACTGTTTTTT. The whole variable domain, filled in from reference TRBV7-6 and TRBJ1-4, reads GAGVSQSPRYKVTKRGQDVALRCDPISGHVSLYWYRQALGQGPEFLTYFNYEAQQDKSGLPNDRFSAERPEGSISTLTIQRTEQRDSAMYRCASSPRAGATNEKLFFGSGTQLSVL.

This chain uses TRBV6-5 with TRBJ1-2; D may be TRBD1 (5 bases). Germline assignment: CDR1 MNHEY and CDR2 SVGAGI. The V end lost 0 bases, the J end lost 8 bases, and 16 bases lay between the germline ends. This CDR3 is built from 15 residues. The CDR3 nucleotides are TGTGCCAGCAGTTACTCACTATGGGGGGGGAGCGGCTACACCTTC. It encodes CASSYSLWGGSGYTF.

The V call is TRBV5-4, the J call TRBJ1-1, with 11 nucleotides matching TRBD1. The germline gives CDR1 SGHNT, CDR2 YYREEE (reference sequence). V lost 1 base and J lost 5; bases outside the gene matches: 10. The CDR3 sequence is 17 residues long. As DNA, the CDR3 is TGTGCCAGCAGCTTGCCCCGGACCGGACAGGGGGCGACTGAAGCTTTCTTT. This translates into CASSLPRTGQGATEAFF.

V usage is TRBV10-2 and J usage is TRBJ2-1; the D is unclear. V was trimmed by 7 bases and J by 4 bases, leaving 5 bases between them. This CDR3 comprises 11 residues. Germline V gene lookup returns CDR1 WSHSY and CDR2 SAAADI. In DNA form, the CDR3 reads TGCGCCAGCACCGGTTACAATGAGCAGTTCTTC. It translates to CASTGYNEQFF.

CDR3 nucleotide sequence: TGTGCCTGGGATTCAGGAGAGACCCAGTACTTC. Its protein product is CAWDSGETQYF. The gene calls are TRBV30 and TRBJ2-5; D gene ambiguous. Germline-derived CDR1 and CDR2 are GTSNPN and SVGIG (reference sequence). This CDR3 comprises 11 residues. V gave up 5 bases and J gave up 4 bases, with 8 bases separating them.

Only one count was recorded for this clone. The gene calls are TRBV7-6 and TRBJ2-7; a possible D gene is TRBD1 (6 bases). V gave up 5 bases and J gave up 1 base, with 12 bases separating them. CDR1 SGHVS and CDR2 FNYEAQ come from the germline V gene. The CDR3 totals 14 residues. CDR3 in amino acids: CASSHPGVSYEQYF. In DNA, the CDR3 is TGTGCCAGCAGCCACCCAGGGGTATCCTACGAGCAGTACTTC.

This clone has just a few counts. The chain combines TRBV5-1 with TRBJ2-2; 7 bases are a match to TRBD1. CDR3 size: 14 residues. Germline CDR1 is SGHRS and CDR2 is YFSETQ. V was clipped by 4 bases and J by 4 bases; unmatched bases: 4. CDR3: CASSDRVSTGELFF. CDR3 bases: TGCGCCAGCAGCGACAGGGTTAGCACCGGGGAGCTGTTTTTT.

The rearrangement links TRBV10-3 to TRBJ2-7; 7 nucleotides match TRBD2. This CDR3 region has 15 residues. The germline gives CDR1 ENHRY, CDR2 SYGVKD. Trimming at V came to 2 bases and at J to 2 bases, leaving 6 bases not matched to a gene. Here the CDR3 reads CAISEAAGVTYEQYF. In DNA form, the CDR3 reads TGTGCCATCAGTGAGGCGGCGGGGGTGACCTACGAGCAGTACTTC.

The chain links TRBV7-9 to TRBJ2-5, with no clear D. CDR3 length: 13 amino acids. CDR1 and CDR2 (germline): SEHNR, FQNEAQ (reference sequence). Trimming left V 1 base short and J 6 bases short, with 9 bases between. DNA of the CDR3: TGTGCCAGCAGCTTAGGGTACTCGAAGACCCAGTACTTC. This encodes CASSLGYSKTQYF.

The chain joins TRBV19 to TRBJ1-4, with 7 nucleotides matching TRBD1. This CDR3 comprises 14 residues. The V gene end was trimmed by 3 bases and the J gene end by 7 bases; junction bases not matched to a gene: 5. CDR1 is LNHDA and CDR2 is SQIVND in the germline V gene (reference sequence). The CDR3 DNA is TGTGCCAGTAGTATGAGACAGGGTGGTGAAAAACTGTTTTTT. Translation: CASSMRQGGEKLFF.

The CDR3 sequence: CASEGRGQISLKNTEAFF. DNA for the CDR3: TGTGCCTCGGAAGGTAGGGGACAGATCTCGTTGAAGAACACTGAAGCTTTCTTT. The V gene is TRBV30, the J gene TRBJ1-1; 7 bases fit TRBD1. V trimming: 7 bases; J trimming: 1 base; junction bases outside the gene matches: 21. Germline V lookup: CDR1 GTSNPN, CDR2 SVGIG (reference sequence). This CDR3 comprises 18 residues.

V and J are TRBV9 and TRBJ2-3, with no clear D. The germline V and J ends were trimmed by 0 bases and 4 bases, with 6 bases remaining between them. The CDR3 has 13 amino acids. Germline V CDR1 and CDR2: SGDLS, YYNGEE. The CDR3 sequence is CASSVDSADTQYF. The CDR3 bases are TGTGCCAGCAGCGTAGATTCCGCAGATACGCAGTATTTT.

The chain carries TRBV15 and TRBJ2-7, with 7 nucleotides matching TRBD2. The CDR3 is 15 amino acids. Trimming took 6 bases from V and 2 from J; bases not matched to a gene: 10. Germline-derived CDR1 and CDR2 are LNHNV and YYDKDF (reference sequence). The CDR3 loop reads CATSESRGVPYEQYF. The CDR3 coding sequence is TGTGCCACCAGTGAGAGTCGGGGGGTCCCCTACGAGCAGTACTTC.

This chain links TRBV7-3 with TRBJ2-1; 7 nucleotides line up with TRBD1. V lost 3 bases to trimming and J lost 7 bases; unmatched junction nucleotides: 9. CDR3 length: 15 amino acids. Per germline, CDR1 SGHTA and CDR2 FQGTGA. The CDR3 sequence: CASSFNRGWGNEQFF. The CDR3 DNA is TGTGCCAGCAGCTTCAACAGGGGTTGGGGGAATGAGCAGTTCTTC.